A selection of T cell receptor beta chains follows, all from one sample in a study of CD8 T cells in Susac syndrome. Using its own MiXCR run on the immunoSEQ multiplex PCR reads, TCRdb lists one record per CDR3 protein. The sample has some 200,000 distinct CDR3 sequences, approximately 96% seen once; the top ten hold roughly 0.098%. Material: CD4+ T cells from PBMCs. The receptors shown here come from a human donor with Susac syndrome. CDR3s include the opening cysteine and the closing phenylalanine or tryptophan. Each record gives: V gene, D gene, clone size, J gene, CDR3 protein, CDR3 DNA. D genes are given only for firm matches. Clone sizes are given selectively: once, few, many, or a class where the clone is expanded.

TRBV11-2	.	.	TRBJ2-3	CASSLTSSTDTQYF	TGTGCCAGCAGCTTAACCTCTAGCACAGATACGCAGTATTTT
TRBV30	TRBD1	.	TRBJ2-7	CAWSQGAFYEQYF	TGTGCCTGGAGTCAGGGGGCTTTTTACGAGCAGTACTTC
TRBV3-1	TRBD1	.	TRBJ2-7	CASSPSDRDEQYF	TGTGCCAGCAGCCCGAGTGACAGGGACGAGCAGTACTTC
TRBV12-3/TRBV12-4	.	.	TRBJ1-2	CASSPRPGDYGYTF	TGTGCCAGCAGCCCCCGCCCGGGGGACTATGGCTACACCTTC
TRBV25-1	.	once	TRBJ2-7	CASFGPYEQYF	TGTGCCAGCTTCGGTCCCTACGAGCAGTACTTC
TRBV19	.	once	TRBJ2-2	CASSMAGTNTGELFF	TGTGCCAGTAGTATGGCGGGTACGAACACCGGGGAGCTGTTTTTT
TRBV28	TRBD1	once	TRBJ2-3	CASSTYRGASTDTQYF	TGTGCCAGCAGTACATACAGGGGTGCTAGCACAGATACGCAGTATTTT
TRBV30	TRBD2	.	TRBJ2-2	CAWRRRGGFDPGELFF	TGTGCCTGGAGACGGCGGGGGGGATTCGACCCCGGGGAGCTGTTTTTT
TRBV18	.	.	TRBJ1-5	CASSPRGSREPGQPQHF	TGTGCCAGCTCACCACGAGGTTCCAGGGAGCCCGGGCAGCCCCAGCATTTT
TRBV7-8	.	.	TRBJ2-7	CASSVGPGEQYF	TGTGCCAGCAGCGTGGGGCCTGGGGAGCAGTACTTC
TRBV15	.	.	TRBJ1-3	CATSRELRGVSGNTIYF	TGTGCCACCAGCAGAGAGTTAAGGGGAGTCTCTGGAAACACCATATATTTT
TRBV12-3/TRBV12-4	.	.	TRBJ2-5	CASGRVVQETQYF	TGTGCCAGCGGCAGAGTGGTCCAAGAGACCCAGTACTTC
TRBV6-4	.	.	TRBJ2-6	CASSRWAGPSTGANVLTF	TGTGCCAGCAGTCGTTGGGCAGGGCCTTCAACTGGGGCCAACGTCCTGACTTTC
TRBV7-2	.	.	TRBJ2-5	CASSPTSSTRETQYF	TGTGCCAGCAGCCCCACGTCCTCTACGCGGGAGACCCAGTACTTC
TRBV4-3	.	.	TRBJ1-1	CASSQDGVNTEAFF	TGCGCCAGCAGCCAAGACGGGGTGAACACTGAAGCTTTCTTT
TRBV29-1	.	.	TRBJ1-2	CSVPLGGLGGYTF	TGCAGCGTACCGTTGGGGGGGCTGGGTGGCTACACCTTC
TRBV7-9	TRBD1	.	TRBJ2-6	CASSLGQGSSGANVLTF	TGTGCCAGCAGCTTGGGACAGGGAAGCTCTGGGGCCAACGTCCTGACTTTC
TRBV29-1	.	once	TRBJ1-1	CSVAWGVDTEAFF	TGCAGCGTTGCGTGGGGGGTAGACACTGAAGCTTTCTTT
TRBV27	TRBD1	.	TRBJ2-5	CASSLQGGRWETQYF	TGTGCCAGCAGCCTACAGGGGGGACGGTGGGAGACCCAGTACTTC
TRBV12-3/TRBV12-4	.	.	TRBJ1-2	CASMVNEYGYTF	TGTGCCAGCATGGTGAACGAGTATGGCTACACCTTC
TRBV20-1	TRBD1	once	TRBJ1-4	CSAPARGQREKLFF	TGCAGTGCCCCGGCCCGGGGACAGCGGGAAAAACTGTTTTTT
TRBV27	TRBD2	.	TRBJ2-5	CASSLRRGEQETQYF	TGTGCCAGCAGTTTGAGGCGGGGGGAACAAGAGACCCAGTACTTC
TRBV18	TRBD2	few	TRBJ2-3	CASSLKTSGTDTQYF	TGTGCCAGCTCACTGAAGACTAGCGGCACAGATACGCAGTATTTT
TRBV7-9	TRBD1	.	TRBJ2-2	CASSRQGHTGELFF	TGTGCCAGCAGTCGACAGGGCCACACCGGGGAGCTGTTTTTT
TRBV20-1	TRBD2	.	TRBJ2-6	CSAQGGGPHSGANVLTF	TGCAGTGCTCAGGGCGGGGGGCCCCACTCTGGGGCCAACGTCCTGACTTTC
TRBV20-1	.	.	TRBJ1-2	CSAPRTDNYGYTF	TGCAGTGCGCCCCGGACGGACAACTATGGCTACACCTTC
TRBV7-9	.	.	TRBJ1-1	CASSLQTRESEAFF	TGTGCCAGCAGCTTACAGACTCGTGAAAGTGAAGCTTTCTTT
TRBV15	.	.	TRBJ1-1	CATSTRAIGTEAFF	TGTGCCACCAGTACTAGGGCAATAGGTACTGAAGCTTTCTTT
TRBV20-1	TRBD1	.	TRBJ2-3	CSAWTGGEVDTQYF	TGCAGTGCCTGGACAGGGGGCGAGGTGGATACGCAGTATTTT
TRBV24-1	.	.	TRBJ2-2	CATSEGGLITGELFF	TGTGCCACCAGTGAAGGTGGACTGATCACCGGGGAGCTGTTTTTT
TRBV20-1	.	.	TRBJ1-1	CSARRTGMNTEAFF	TGCAGTGCCAGAAGAACAGGGATGAACACTGAAGCTTTCTTT
TRBV12-3/TRBV12-4	.	.	TRBJ2-1	CASSSNNEQFF	TGTGCCAGCAGTTCTAACAATGAGCAGTTCTTC
TRBV5-1	.	.	TRBJ2-3	CASSWTRDIPDTQYF	TGCGCCAGCAGCTGGACACGGGACATACCAGATACGCAGTATTTT
TRBV27	.	.	TRBJ2-3	CASSTAQRGSTDTQYF	TGTGCCAGCAGCACCGCGCAACGGGGAAGCACAGATACGCAGTATTTT
TRBV3-1	.	once	TRBJ2-2	CASRPGPSGTGELFF	TGTGCCAGTCGACCGGGACCAAGCGGCACCGGGGAGCTGTTTTTT
TRBV24-1	.	.	TRBJ1-1	CATSTGVGTEAFF	TGTGCCACCAGTACAGGCGTGGGGACTGAAGCTTTCTTT
TRBV14	.	.	TRBJ2-5	CASSQLGLETQYF	TGTGCCAGCAGCCAACTAGGCTTGGAGACCCAGTACTTC
TRBV3-1	.	.	TRBJ1-6	CASSPRGGVSPLHF	TGTGCCAGCAGCCCCCGGGGAGGGGTTTCACCCCTCCACTTT
TRBV5-1	.	.	TRBJ2-3	CASSSLTGVTDTQYF	TGCGCCAGCAGCTCCCTAACGGGGGTCACAGATACGCAGTATTTT
TRBV30	.	.	TRBJ1-2	CAWSVQGLGGDGYTF	TGTGCCTGGAGTGTACAAGGGCTAGGAGGTGATGGCTACACCTTC
TRBV9	.	.	TRBJ1-1	CASSPSGEREAFF	TGTGCCAGCAGCCCAAGCGGGGAGAGGGAAGCTTTCTTT
TRBV9	.	.	TRBJ2-5	CASSVGARQETQYF	TGTGCCAGCAGCGTAGGTGCCCGACAAGAGACCCAGTACTTC
TRBV5-8	TRBD1	.	TRBJ2-5	CASSWTGVETQYF	TGTGCCAGCAGCTGGACAGGGGTCGAGACCCAGTACTTC